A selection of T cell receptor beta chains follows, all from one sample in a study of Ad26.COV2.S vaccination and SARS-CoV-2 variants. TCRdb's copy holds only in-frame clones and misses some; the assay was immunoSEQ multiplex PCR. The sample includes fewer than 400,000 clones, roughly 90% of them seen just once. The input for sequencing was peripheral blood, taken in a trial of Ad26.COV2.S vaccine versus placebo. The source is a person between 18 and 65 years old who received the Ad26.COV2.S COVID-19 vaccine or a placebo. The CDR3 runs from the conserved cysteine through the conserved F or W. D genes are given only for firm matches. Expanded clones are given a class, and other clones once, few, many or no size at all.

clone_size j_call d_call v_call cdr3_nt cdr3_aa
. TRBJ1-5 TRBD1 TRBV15 TGTGCCACCAGCAGAGATAGGGACCCAGGGGGACAGCCCCAGCATTTT CATSRDRDPGGQPQHF
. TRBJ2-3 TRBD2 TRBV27 TGTGCCAGCAGTTTCACTAGCGGGGGGGCAGATACGCAGTATTTT CASSFTSGGADTQYF
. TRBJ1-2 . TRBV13 TGTGCCAGCAGTCGAGGGGGGAACTATGGCTACACCTTC CASSRGGNYGYTF
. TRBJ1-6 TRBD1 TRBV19 TGTGCCAGTAGTATCACGGGACAGGGTAATTCACCCCTCCACTTT CASSITGQGNSPLHF
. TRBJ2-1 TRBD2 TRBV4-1 TGCGCCAGCAGCCCACCCGGGACTAGCGGCTACAATGAGCAGTTCTTC CASSPPGTSGYNEQFF
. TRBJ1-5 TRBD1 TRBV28 TGTGCCAGCAGTTTAGGGACAGGGGCTCAGCCCCAGCATTTT CASSLGTGAQPQHF
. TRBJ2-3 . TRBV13 TGTGCCAGCAGCTTAGAACAGCTCACAGATACGCAGTATTTT CASSLEQLTDTQYF
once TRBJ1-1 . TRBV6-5 TGTGCCAGCAGCTATGACGACAGCACTGAAGCTTTCTTT CASSYDDSTEAFF
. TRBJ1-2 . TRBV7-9 TGTGCCAGCGGAGAGGACAGCACTAACTATGGCTACACCTTC CASGEDSTNYGYTF
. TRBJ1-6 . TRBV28 TGTGCCAGCAATGAGGGGGGGTCACCCCTCCACTTT CASNEGGSPLHF
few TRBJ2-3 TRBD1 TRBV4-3 TGCGCCAGCAGCCAAGGGACAGGGACAGATACGCAGTATTTT CASSQGTGTDTQYF
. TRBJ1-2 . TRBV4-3 TGCGCCAGCAGCCAAGATCGTTCCGGTTGGGGTGGCTACACCTTC CASSQDRSGWGGYTF
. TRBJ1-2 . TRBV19 TGTGCCAGTAGTATAGTGAAGTCTCTCTATGGCTACACCTTC CASSIVKSLYGYTF
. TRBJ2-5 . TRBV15 TGTGCCACCAGCAGGGATACTGAAGAGACCCAGTACTTC CATSRDTEETQYF
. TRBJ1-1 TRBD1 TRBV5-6 TGTGCCAGCAGCTTCCAACAGGGGGACACTGAAGCTTTCTTT CASSFQQGDTEAFF
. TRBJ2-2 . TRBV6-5 TGTGCCAGCGAGAATTTAAGCACCGGGGAGCTGTTTTTT CASENLSTGELFF
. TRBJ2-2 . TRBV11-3 TGTGCCAGCAGCCCTCGGGGATCCGGGGAGCTGTTTTTT CASSPRGSGELFF
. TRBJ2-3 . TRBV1 TGCACCAGCAGCCAAGATCTGGGGCGGGGAAGGGAACCCACAGATACGCAGTATTTT CTSSQDLGRGREPTDTQYF
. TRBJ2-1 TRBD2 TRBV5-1 TGCGCCAGCAGCTTAGGAGGACTAGGGAATGAGCAGTTCTTC CASSLGGLGNEQFF
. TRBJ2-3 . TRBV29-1 TGCAGCGTTGCCCCGGGCTTCGACCGAGCAGACACAGATACGCAGTATTTT CSVAPGFDRADTDTQYF
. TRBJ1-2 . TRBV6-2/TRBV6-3 TGTGCCAGCAGCCACAGGGCGGATTATGGCTACACCTTC CASSHRADYGYTF
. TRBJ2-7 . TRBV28 TGTGCCAGCAGTGGGGCCCCAGGGTCCTACGAGCAGTACTTC CASSGAPGSYEQYF
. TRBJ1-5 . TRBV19 TGTGCCAGTATGGGGGTATGGGGCAATCAGCCCCAGCATTTT CASMGVWGNQPQHF
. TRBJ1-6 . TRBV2 TGTGCCAGCAGTGGAAGCGAACTGAATTCACCCCTCCACTTT CASSGSELNSPLHF
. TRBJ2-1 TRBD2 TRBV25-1 TGTGCCAGCAGTGGGATGGGACTAGTGGTGGATGAGCAGTTCTTC CASSGMGLVVDEQFF
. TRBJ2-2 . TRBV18 TGTGCCAGCTCACCAGGGGTTCGTACCGGGGAGCTGTTTTTT CASSPGVRTGELFF
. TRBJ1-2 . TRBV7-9 TGTGCCAGCGAGGAGGGCTACACCTTC CASEEGYTF
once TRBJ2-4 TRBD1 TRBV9 TGTGCCAGCAGCGGGGACAGGGGAAAAAACATTCAGTACTTC CASSGDRGKNIQYF
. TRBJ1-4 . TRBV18 TGTGCCAGCTCCCCGCGGGGGCCAGGGGCAACTAATGAAAAACTGTTTTTT CASSPRGPGATNEKLFF
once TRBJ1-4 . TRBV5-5 TGTGCCACCAGGAAGCAGGGAGAGGGAGGACGGGCTGCAACTAATGAAAAACTGTTTTTT CATRKQGEGGRAATNEKLFF
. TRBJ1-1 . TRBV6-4 TGTGACGCCGTCCCGTCGCGGGCAGGGATGAACACTGAAGCTTTCTTT CDAVPSRAGMNTEAFF
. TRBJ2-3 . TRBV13 TGTGCCAGCAGCATGAACACAGATACGCAGTATTTT CASSMNTDTQYF
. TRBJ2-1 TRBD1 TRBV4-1 TGCGCCAGCAGCCAAGTCGGCGTGGGACAGGTAAGAAGCCGCGGGCGTGAGCAGTTCTTC CASSQVGVGQVRSRGREQFF
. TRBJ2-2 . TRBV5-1 TGCGCCAGCACCCCCCGGATCGGACAAAGCACCGGGGAGCTGTTTTTT CASTPRIGQSTGELFF
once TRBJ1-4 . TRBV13 TGTGCCAGCAGCTCAAACCCGGGAGGCCTGTTTTTT CASSSNPGGLFF
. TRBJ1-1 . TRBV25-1 TGTGCCAGCAGTGAATTGGACCGGGCAACTGAAGCTTTCTTT CASSELDRATEAFF
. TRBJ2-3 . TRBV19 TGTGCCAGCAGAAAGGGTTCTAGCACAGATACGCAGTATTTT CASRKGSSTDTQYF
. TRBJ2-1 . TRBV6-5 TGTGCCAGCAGTTTCACTAGTCGCCTGGGCGATGAGCAGTTCTTC CASSFTSRLGDEQFF
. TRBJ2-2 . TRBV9 TGTGCCAGCAGCGTAGCTAGAGGGTCGGACACCGGGGAGCTGTTTTTT CASSVARGSDTGELFF
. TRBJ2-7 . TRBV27 TGTGCCAGCAGTTTAGGGGCAGGGGGGGACTACGAGCAGTACTTC CASSLGAGGDYEQYF
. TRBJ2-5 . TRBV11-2 TGTGCCAGCAGCTTCTTGGGGCCTAAAGAGACCCAGTACTTC CASSFLGPKETQYF